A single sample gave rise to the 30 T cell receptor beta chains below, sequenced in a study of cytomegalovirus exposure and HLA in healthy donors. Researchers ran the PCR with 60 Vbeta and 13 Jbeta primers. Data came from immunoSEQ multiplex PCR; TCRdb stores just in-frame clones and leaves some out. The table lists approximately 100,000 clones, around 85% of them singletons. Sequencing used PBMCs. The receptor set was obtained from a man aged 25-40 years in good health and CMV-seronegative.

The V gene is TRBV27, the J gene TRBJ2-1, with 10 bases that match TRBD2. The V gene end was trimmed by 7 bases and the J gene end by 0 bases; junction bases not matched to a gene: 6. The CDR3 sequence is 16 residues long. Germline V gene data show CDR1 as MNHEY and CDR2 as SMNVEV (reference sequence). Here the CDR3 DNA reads TGTGCCAGCATTGGAGCGGGGGGGCTCTCCTACAATGAGCAGTTCTTC. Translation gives CASIGAGGLSYNEQFF.

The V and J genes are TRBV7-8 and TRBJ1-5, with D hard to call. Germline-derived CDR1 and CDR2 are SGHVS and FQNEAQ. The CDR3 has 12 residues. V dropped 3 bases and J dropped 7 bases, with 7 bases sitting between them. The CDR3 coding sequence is TGTGCCAGCAGCTTGTATCTCCAGCCCCAGCATTTT. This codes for CASSLYLQPQHF.

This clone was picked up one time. The CDR3 nucleotides read TGTGCCAGCAGCTTACGACAGGCCACTGAAGCTTTCTTT. Its translation is CASSLRQATEAFF. The chain joins TRBV7-9 to TRBJ1-1; D perhaps matches TRBD1 (6 bases). The length of the CDR3 is 13 residues. In germline, CDR1 is SEHNR, CDR2 FQNEAQ (reference sequence). The V end was cut by 2 bases, the J end by 4 bases, with 8 bases between.

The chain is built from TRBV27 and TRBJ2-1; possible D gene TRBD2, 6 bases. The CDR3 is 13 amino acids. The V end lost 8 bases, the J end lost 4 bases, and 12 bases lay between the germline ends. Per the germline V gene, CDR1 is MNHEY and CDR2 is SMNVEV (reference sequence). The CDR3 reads CASRGNRYNEQFF. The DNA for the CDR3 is TGTGCCAGCCGGGGGAATCGGTACAATGAGCAGTTCTTC.

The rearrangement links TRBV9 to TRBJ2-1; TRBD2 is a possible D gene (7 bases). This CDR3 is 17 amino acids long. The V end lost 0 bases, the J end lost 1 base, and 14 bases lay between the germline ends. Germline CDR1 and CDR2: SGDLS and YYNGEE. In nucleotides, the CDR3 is TGTGCCAGCAGCGTAGATGAGGGGGGGTTTTCCTACAATGAGCAGTTCTTC. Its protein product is CASSVDEGGFSYNEQFF.

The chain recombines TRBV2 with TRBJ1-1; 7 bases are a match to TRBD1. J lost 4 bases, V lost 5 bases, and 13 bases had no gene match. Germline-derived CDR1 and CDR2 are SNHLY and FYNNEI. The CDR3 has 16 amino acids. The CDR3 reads CASSPWDSPEGTEAFF. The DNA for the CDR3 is TGTGCCAGCAGTCCCTGGGACAGCCCCGAGGGCACTGAAGCTTTCTTT.

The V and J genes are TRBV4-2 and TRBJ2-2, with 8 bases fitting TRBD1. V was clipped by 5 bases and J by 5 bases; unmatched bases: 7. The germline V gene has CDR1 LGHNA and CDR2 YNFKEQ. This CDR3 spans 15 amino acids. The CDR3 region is CASSSGQGWTGELFF. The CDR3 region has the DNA TGTGCCAGCAGCTCCGGACAGGGTTGGACCGGGGAGCTGTTTTTT.

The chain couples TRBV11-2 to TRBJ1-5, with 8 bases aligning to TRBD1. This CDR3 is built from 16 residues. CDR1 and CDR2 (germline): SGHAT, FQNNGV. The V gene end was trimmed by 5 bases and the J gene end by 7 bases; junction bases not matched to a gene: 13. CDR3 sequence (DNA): TGTGCCAGCAGCCCACTTCCCAGACAGGGGAGACAGCCCCAGCATTTT. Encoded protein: CASSPLPRQGRQPQHF.

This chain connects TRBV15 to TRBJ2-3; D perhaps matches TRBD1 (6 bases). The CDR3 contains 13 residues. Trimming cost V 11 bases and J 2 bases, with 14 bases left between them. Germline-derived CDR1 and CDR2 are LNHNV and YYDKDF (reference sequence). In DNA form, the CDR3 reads TGTGCCTCCGAACAGGGTAACACAGATACGCAGTATTTT. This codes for CASEQGNTDTQYF.

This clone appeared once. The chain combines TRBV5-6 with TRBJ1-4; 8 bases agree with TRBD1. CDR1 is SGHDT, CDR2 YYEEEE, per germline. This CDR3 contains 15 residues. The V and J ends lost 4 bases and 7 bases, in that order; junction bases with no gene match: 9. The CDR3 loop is CASSPRTGLGEKLFF. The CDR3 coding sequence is TGTGCCAGCAGCCCCAGGACAGGGCTCGGTGAAAAACTGTTTTTT.

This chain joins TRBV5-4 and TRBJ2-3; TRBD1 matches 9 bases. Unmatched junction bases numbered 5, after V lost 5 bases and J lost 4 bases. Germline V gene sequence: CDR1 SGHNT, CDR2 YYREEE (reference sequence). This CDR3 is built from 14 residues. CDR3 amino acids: CASRGQGVPDTQYF. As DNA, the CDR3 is TGTGCCAGCAGGGGACAGGGAGTTCCAGATACGCAGTATTTT. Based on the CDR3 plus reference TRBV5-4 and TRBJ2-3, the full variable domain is ETGVTQSPTHLIKTRGQQVTLRCSSQSGHNTVSWYQQALGQGPQFIFQYYREEENGRGNFPPRFSGLQFPNYSSELNVNALELDDSALYLCASRGQGVPDTQYFGPGTRLTVL.

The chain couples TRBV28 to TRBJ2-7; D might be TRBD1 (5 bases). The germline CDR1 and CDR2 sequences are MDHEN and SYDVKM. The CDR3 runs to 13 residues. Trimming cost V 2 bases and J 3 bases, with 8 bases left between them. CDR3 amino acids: CASSLDRDYEQYF. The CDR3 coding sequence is TGTGCCAGCAGTTTAGACAGAGACTACGAGCAGTACTTC.

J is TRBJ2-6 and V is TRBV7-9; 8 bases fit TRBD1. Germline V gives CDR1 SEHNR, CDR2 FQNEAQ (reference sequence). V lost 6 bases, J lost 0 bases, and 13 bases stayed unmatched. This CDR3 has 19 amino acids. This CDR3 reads CASRSDRDGLGSGANVLTF. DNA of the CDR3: TGTGCCAGCAGATCGGACAGGGACGGTTTGGGCTCTGGGGCCAACGTCCTGACTTTC.

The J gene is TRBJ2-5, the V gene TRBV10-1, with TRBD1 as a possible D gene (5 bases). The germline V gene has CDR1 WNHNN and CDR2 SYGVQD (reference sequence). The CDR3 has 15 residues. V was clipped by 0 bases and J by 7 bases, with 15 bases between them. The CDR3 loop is CASSESGQGLGTQYF. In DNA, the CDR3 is TGCGCCAGCAGTGAGTCTGGGCAGGGCTTGGGGACCCAGTACTTC.

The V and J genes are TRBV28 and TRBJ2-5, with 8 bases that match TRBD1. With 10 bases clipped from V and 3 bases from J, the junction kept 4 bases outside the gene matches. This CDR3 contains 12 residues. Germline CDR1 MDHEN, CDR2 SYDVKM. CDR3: CATMGQEETQYF. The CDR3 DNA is TGTGCCACCATGGGACAGGAAGAGACCCAGTACTTC.

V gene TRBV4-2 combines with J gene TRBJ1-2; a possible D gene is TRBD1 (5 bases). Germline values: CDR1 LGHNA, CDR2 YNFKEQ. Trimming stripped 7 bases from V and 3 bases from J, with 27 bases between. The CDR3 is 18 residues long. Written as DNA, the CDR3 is TGTGCCAGCACTTCACGGGGAGGGGAGAACGGTTTTCACTATGGCTACACCTTC. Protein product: CASTSRGGENGFHYGYTF.

This chain's CDR3 is CAWSPPGGTNEKLFF. For the CDR3, the DNA is TGTGCCTGGAGCCCCCCGGGGGGAACTAATGAAAAACTGTTTTTT. This sequence joins TRBV30 and TRBJ1-4; D possibly corresponds to TRBD1 (5 bases). The CDR3 has 15 amino acids. Trimming removed 3 bases from V and 1 base from J, with 12 bases in between. CDR1 is GTSNPN and CDR2 is SVGIG in the germline V gene (reference sequence). Full variable domain (outside the CDR3, taken from reference TRBV30 and TRBJ1-4): SQTIHQWPATLVQPVGSPLSLECTVEGTSNPNLYWYRQAAGRGLQLLFYSVGIGQISSEVPQNLSASRPQDRQFILSSKKLLLSDSGFYLCAWSPPGGTNEKLFFGSGTQLSVL.

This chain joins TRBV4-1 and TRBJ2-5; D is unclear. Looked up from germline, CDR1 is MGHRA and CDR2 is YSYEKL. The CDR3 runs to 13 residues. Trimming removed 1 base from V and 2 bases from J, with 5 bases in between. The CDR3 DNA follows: TGCGCCAGCAGCCAAGTGTCGCAAGAGACCCAGTACTTC. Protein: CASSQVSQETQYF.

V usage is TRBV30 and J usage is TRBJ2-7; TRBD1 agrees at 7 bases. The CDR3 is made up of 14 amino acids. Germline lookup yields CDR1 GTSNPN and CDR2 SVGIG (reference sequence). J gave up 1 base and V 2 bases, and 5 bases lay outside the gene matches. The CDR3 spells CAWSFTGQSYEQYF. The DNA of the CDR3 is TGTGCCTGGAGTTTTACGGGACAGTCCTACGAGCAGTACTTC.

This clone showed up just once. The CDR3 DNA sequence: TGTGCCAGTAGTAGGAACCGGGACTTTACGAACACTGAAGCTTTCTTT. Translating it yields CASSRNRDFTNTEAFF. This chain links TRBV19 with TRBJ1-1; a possible D gene is TRBD1 (5 bases). CDR3 length: 16 residues. Deletions cut 4 bases from V and 1 base from J, with 16 bases between. The V gene's germline CDR1 is LNHDA and CDR2 SQIVND (reference sequence).

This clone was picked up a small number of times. The CDR3 DNA follows: TGTGCCTGGACCCGGGAGACGAGCAATCAGCCCCAGCATTTT. It translates to CAWTRETSNQPQHF. This sequence joins TRBV30 and TRBJ1-5; no clear D. Per the germline V gene, CDR1 is GTSNPN and CDR2 is SVGIG (reference sequence). Trimming took off 4 bases at V and 1 base at J, with 11 bases between the two ends. This CDR3 is 14 amino acids long.

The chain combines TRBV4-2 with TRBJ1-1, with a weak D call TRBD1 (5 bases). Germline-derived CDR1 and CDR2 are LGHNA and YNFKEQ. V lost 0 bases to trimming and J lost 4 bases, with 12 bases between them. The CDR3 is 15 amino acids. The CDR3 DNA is TGTGCCAGCAGCCAAGATGCGTGGGGGGGCACTGAAGCTTTCTTT. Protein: CASSQDAWGGTEAFF.

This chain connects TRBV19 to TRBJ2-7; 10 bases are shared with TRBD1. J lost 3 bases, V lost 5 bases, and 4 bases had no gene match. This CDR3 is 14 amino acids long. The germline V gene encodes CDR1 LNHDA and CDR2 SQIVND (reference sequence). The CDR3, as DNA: TGTGCCAGTAGTCCGGGACAGGGGATCTACGAGCAGTACTTC. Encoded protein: CASSPGQGIYEQYF.

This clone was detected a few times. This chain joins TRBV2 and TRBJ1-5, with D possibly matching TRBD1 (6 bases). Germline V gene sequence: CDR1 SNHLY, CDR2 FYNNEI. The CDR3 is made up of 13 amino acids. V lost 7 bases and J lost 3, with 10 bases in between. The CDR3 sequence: CASNRDNNQPQHF. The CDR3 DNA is TGTGCCAGCAATCGGGACAACAATCAGCCCCAGCATTTT.

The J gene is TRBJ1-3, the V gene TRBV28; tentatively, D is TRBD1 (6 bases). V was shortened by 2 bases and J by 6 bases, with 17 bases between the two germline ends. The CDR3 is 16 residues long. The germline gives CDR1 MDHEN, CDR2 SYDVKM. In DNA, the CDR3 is TGTGCCAGCAGTTTACCCCAACCAGGGGCCGAAAACACCATATATTTT. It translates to CASSLPQPGAENTIYF.

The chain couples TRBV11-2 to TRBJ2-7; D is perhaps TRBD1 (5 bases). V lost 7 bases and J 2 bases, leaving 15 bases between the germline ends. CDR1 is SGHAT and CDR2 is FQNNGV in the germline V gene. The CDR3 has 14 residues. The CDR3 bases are TGTGCCAGCATATCCCCAGGGCAGGCCTACGAGCAGTACTTC. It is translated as CASISPGQAYEQYF.

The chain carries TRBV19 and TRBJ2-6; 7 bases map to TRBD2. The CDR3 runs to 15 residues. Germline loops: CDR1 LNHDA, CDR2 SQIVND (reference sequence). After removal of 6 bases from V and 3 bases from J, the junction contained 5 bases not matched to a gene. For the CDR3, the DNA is TGTGCCAGTAGAGATCCGGGGGGTGGGGCCAACGTCCTGACTTTC. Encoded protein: CASRDPGGGANVLTF. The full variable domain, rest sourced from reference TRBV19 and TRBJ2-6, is DGGITQSPKYLFRKEGQNVTLSCEQNLNHDAMYWYRQDPGQGLRLIYYSQIVNDFQKGDIAEGYSVSREKKESFPLTVTSAQKNPTAFYLCASRDPGGGANVLTFGAGSRLTVL.

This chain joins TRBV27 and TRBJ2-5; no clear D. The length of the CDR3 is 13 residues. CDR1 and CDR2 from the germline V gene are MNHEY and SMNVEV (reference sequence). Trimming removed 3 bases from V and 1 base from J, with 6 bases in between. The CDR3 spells CASSLASQETQYF. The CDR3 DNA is TGTGCCAGCAGTTTGGCCAGCCAAGAGACCCAGTACTTC.

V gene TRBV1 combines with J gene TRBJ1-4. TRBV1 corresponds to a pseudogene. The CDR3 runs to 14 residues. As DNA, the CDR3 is TGCACCAGCAAGGCGCGGGCGCATAATGAAAAACTGTTTTTT. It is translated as CTSKARAHNEKLFF.

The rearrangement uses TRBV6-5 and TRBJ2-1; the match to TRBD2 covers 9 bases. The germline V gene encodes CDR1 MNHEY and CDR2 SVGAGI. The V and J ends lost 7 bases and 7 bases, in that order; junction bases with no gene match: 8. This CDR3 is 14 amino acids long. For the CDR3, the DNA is TGTGCCAGCATGGAGCGGGGGGCGGGGAATGAGCAGTTCTTC. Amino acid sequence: CASMERGAGNEQFF.